This T cell receptor (beta chain) was captured in a study of technical replicates of blood from a handful of donors. Assay: immunoSEQ multiplex PCR; the TCRdb copy retains only in-frame clones and omits some. The sample consists of tens of thousands of clones, about 93% of them appearing once. The V gene's germline CDR1 is LGHNT and CDR2 FRNRAP. V was clipped by 5 bases and J by 2 bases; unmatched bases: 8. CDR3 length equals 18 residues. The source of this sequence is a human donor in good health. Sequencing was performed on T cells isolated from PBMCs. The gene calls are TRBV12-5 and TRBJ2-2; 13 positions match TRBD2. This CDR3 is CASGGAGLAGTNTGELFF. The CDR3 bases are TGTGCTAGTGGTGGCGCGGGACTAGCGGGGACAAACACCGGGGAGCTGTTTTTT.